This is a list of T cell receptor beta chains from one sample in a study of human T cells and chemical hapten exposure. TCRdb redid the calling of the RACE reads with MiXCR, one entry per CDR3 protein. The sample has approximately 350,000 distinct CDR3 sequences, approximately 6.3% seen once. Specimen: whole blood, collected in connection with sensitization to the hapten diphenylcyclopropenone (DPC). The receptor source for this set is a woman aged 18-29 years with alopecia areata. Some clones in this sample may be carry-over from other donors' samples. CDR3s include the opening cysteine and the closing phenylalanine or tryptophan. D genes are given only for firm matches. Expanded clones are given a class, and other clones once, few, many or no size at all.

D gene: -
J gene: TRBJ1-1
V gene: TRBV6-5
clone size: -
CDR3 protein: CASSFQGSPEAFF
CDR3 DNA: TGTGCCAGCAGTTTCCAGGGGAGTCCTGAAGCTTTCTTT

D gene: -
J gene: TRBJ2-3
V gene: TRBV6-2/TRBV6-3
clone size: few
CDR3 protein: CASGHFTESVSPSTDTQYF
CDR3 DNA: TGTGCCAGCGGACATTTTACTGAATCCGTCTCGCCTAGCACAGATACGCAGTATTTT

D gene: -
J gene: TRBJ2-3
V gene: TRBV29-1
clone size: -
CDR3 protein: CSVEHRDLIDTQYF
CDR3 DNA: TGCAGCGTTGAACACAGGGATCTGATAGATACGCAGTATTTT

D gene: TRBD1
J gene: TRBJ1-1
V gene: TRBV27
clone size: -
CDR3 protein: CASSLLGTAAQNTEAFF
CDR3 DNA: TGTGCCAGCAGTCTACTAGGGACAGCCGCACAGAACACTGAAGCTTTCTTT

D gene: -
J gene: TRBJ1-1
V gene: TRBV10-3
clone size: many
CDR3 protein: CAISESRAEAFF
CDR3 DNA: TGTGCCATCAGTGAGTCGAGAGCTGAAGCTTTCTTT

D gene: -
J gene: TRBJ1-2
V gene: TRBV15
clone size: -
CDR3 protein: CATSRARGANYGYTF
CDR3 DNA: TGTGCCACCAGCAGAGCAAGGGGGGCTAACTATGGCTACACCTTC

D gene: -
J gene: TRBJ2-7
V gene: TRBV6-5
clone size: few
CDR3 protein: CASRRGSFYEQYF
CDR3 DNA: TGTGCCAGCAGACGGGGCAGCTTTTACGAGCAGTACTTC

D gene: -
J gene: TRBJ1-3
V gene: TRBV3-1
clone size: few
CDR3 protein: CASSQTFENTIYF
CDR3 DNA: TGTGCCAGCAGCCAAACATTTGAAAACACCATATATTTT

D gene: -
J gene: TRBJ2-7
V gene: TRBV21-1
clone size: few
CDR3 protein: CASKGDRDSTAQYF
CDR3 DNA: TGTGCCAGCAAAGGGGACAGGGACAGTACGGCGCAGTACTTC

D gene: -
J gene: TRBJ2-2
V gene: TRBV6-2/TRBV6-3
clone size: -
CDR3 protein: CASSRPPGELFF
CDR3 DNA: TGTGCCAGCAGCCGGCCCCCCGGGGAGCTGTTTTTT

D gene: -
J gene: TRBJ2-3
V gene: TRBV25-1
clone size: -
CDR3 protein: CASSIHGGGTDTQYF
CDR3 DNA: TGTGCCAGCAGTATCCACGGTGGAGGCACAGATACGCAGTATTTT

D gene: -
J gene: TRBJ2-3
V gene: TRBV7-2
clone size: many
CDR3 protein: CASSLRQTDTQYF
CDR3 DNA: TGTGCCAGCAGCTTGAGGCAGACAGATACGCAGTATTTT

D gene: -
J gene: TRBJ2-5
V gene: TRBV5-1
clone size: many
CDR3 protein: CASSPAQETQYF
CDR3 DNA: TGCGCCAGCAGCCCCGCCCAAGAGACCCAGTACTTC

D gene: -
J gene: TRBJ2-1
V gene: TRBV28
clone size: many
CDR3 protein: CASSFGLAAPLNEQFF
CDR3 DNA: TGTGCCAGCAGTTTTGGTCTAGCAGCCCCCCTCAATGAGCAGTTCTTC

D gene: -
J gene: TRBJ2-7
V gene: TRBV7-2
clone size: -
CDR3 protein: CASSFPGVSEQYF
CDR3 DNA: TGTGCCAGCAGCTTTCCAGGGGTCAGCGAGCAGTACTTC

D gene: -
J gene: TRBJ2-5
V gene: TRBV11-2
clone size: few
CDR3 protein: CASSLRKRGALQETQYF
CDR3 DNA: TGTGCCAGCAGCCTGAGAAAAAGGGGGGCTCTCCAAGAGACCCAGTACTTC

D gene: -
J gene: TRBJ1-6
V gene: TRBV6-6
clone size: few
CDR3 protein: CASSYSRGRNSPLHF
CDR3 DNA: TGTGCCAGCAGTTACTCGAGAGGCCGAAATTCACCCCTCCACTTT

D gene: -
J gene: TRBJ2-3
V gene: TRBV7-3
clone size: -
CDR3 protein: CASSLRGTTDTQYF
CDR3 DNA: TGTGCCAGCAGCTTACGTGGAACCACAGATACGCAGTATTTT

D gene: -
J gene: TRBJ2-3
V gene: TRBV24-1
clone size: -
CDR3 protein: CATSDGPLSGHTQYF
CDR3 DNA: TGTGCCACCAGTGATGGACCGCTCTCCGGGCATACGCAGTATTTT

D gene: TRBD1
J gene: TRBJ2-6
V gene: TRBV12-3/TRBV12-4
clone size: many
CDR3 protein: CASSRDSWSGANVLTF
CDR3 DNA: TGTGCCAGCAGTCGGGACAGCTGGTCTGGGGCCAACGTCCTGACTTTC

D gene: -
J gene: TRBJ2-1
V gene: TRBV9
clone size: many
CDR3 protein: CASSVENEQFF
CDR3 DNA: TGTGCCAGCAGCGTAGAAAATGAGCAGTTCTTC

D gene: TRBD1
J gene: TRBJ2-1
V gene: TRBV6-2/TRBV6-3
clone size: many
CDR3 protein: CASRGSGQGSDEQFF
CDR3 DNA: TGTGCCAGCAGAGGGTCGGGACAGGGTAGCGATGAGCAGTTCTTC

D gene: -
J gene: TRBJ1-1
V gene: TRBV6-1
clone size: -
CDR3 protein: CASRITEAFF
CDR3 DNA: TGTGCCAGCCGTATTACTGAAGCTTTCTTT

D gene: TRBD1
J gene: TRBJ1-1
V gene: TRBV11-2
clone size: -
CDR3 protein: CASRNRGNTEAFF
CDR3 DNA: TGTGCCAGCAGGAACAGGGGGAACACTGAAGCTTTCTTT

D gene: -
J gene: TRBJ2-7
V gene: TRBV6-6
clone size: few
CDR3 protein: CASSYPGRVTPYEQYF
CDR3 DNA: TGTGCCAGCAGTTACCCCGGAAGGGTTACCCCCTACGAGCAGTACTTC

D gene: TRBD1
J gene: TRBJ1-1
V gene: TRBV18
clone size: -
CDR3 protein: CASSPGAGGTEAFF
CDR3 DNA: TGTGCCAGCTCACCAGGGGCAGGGGGCACTGAAGCTTTCTTT

D gene: TRBD2
J gene: TRBJ2-7
V gene: TRBV7-3
clone size: -
CDR3 protein: CASSRGLAGGPWEQYF
CDR3 DNA: TGTGCCAGCAGCCGCGGACTAGCGGGGGGGCCTTGGGAGCAGTACTTC

D gene: -
J gene: TRBJ1-3
V gene: TRBV4-1
clone size: -
CDR3 protein: CASSRGGRGESGNTIYF
CDR3 DNA: TGCGCCAGCAGCCGAGGAGGTCGCGGGGAATCTGGAAACACCATATATTTT

D gene: TRBD1
J gene: TRBJ1-1
V gene: TRBV5-6
clone size: -
CDR3 protein: CASSLLFAGGAKAFF
CDR3 DNA: TGTGCCAGCAGCTTGCTTTTCGCAGGGGGTGCAAAAGCTTTCTTT

D gene: TRBD2
J gene: TRBJ2-3
V gene: TRBV7-8
clone size: few
CDR3 protein: CATNPSGGTDTQYF
CDR3 DNA: TGTGCCACCAACCCTAGCGGGGGTACAGATACGCAGTATTTT

D gene: -
J gene: TRBJ1-1
V gene: TRBV2
clone size: few
CDR3 protein: CAVPGDGTEAFF
CDR3 DNA: TGTGCCGTCCCAGGGGACGGCACTGAAGCTTTCTTT

D gene: -
J gene: TRBJ2-3
V gene: TRBV2
clone size: many
CDR3 protein: CASSTGHPTDTQYF
CDR3 DNA: TGTGCCAGCAGTACGGGACACCCCACAGATACGCAGTATTTT

D gene: TRBD2
J gene: TRBJ2-3
V gene: TRBV6-2/TRBV6-3
clone size: -
CDR3 protein: CASSSGTSGVMDTQYF
CDR3 DNA: TGTGCCAGCAGTTCCGGGACTAGCGGGGTTATGGATACGCAGTATTTT

D gene: -
J gene: TRBJ2-2
V gene: TRBV7-2
clone size: -
CDR3 protein: CASSSTARDTGELFF
CDR3 DNA: TGTGCCAGCAGTTCTACCGCTCGAGACACCGGGGAGCTGTTTTTT

D gene: -
J gene: TRBJ1-6
V gene: TRBV6-5
clone size: -
CDR3 protein: CASSSPGHILSSYNSPLHF
CDR3 DNA: TGTGCCAGCAGTTCACCGGGACACATATTATCCTCCTATAATTCACCCCTCCACTTT

D gene: -
J gene: TRBJ1-2
V gene: TRBV5-1
clone size: -
CDR3 protein: CASSLVTGSLNYGYTF
CDR3 DNA: TGCGCCAGCAGCTTGGTTACAGGGAGTCTTAACTATGGCTACACCTTC

D gene: -
J gene: TRBJ2-7
V gene: TRBV5-5
clone size: few
CDR3 protein: CASSHGAPYEQYF
CDR3 DNA: TGTGCCAGCAGCCACGGAGCTCCATACGAGCAGTACTTC

D gene: -
J gene: TRBJ2-6
V gene: TRBV6-2/TRBV6-3
clone size: -
CDR3 protein: CASIESSGANVLTF
CDR3 DNA: TGTGCCAGCATCGAGTCCTCTGGGGCCAACGTCCTGACTTTC

D gene: TRBD1
J gene: TRBJ1-2
V gene: TRBV4-3
clone size: few
CDR3 protein: CASSQDLGQGADGYTF
CDR3 DNA: TGCGCCAGCAGCCAAGATTTAGGACAGGGGGCAGATGGCTACACCTTC

D gene: TRBD2
J gene: TRBJ2-5
V gene: TRBV29-1
clone size: many
CDR3 protein: CSVDGLAPQETQYF
CDR3 DNA: TGCAGCGTGGACGGACTAGCCCCCCAAGAGACCCAGTACTTC

D gene: TRBD1
J gene: TRBJ1-1
V gene: TRBV11-2
clone size: many
CDR3 protein: CASSFSGGPNTEAFF
CDR3 DNA: TGTGCCAGCAGCTTTTCAGGGGGACCGAACACTGAAGCTTTCTTT

D gene: -
J gene: TRBJ2-3
V gene: TRBV7-2
clone size: -
CDR3 protein: CASSLATSESSTDTQYF
CDR3 DNA: TGTGCCAGCAGCTTAGCGACGAGCGAATCTAGCACAGATACGCAGTATTTT

D gene: -
J gene: TRBJ2-3
V gene: TRBV21-1
clone size: -
CDR3 protein: CASSKIQVRTPDTQYF
CDR3 DNA: TGTGCCAGCAGCAAAATACAAGTTCGAACTCCAGATACGCAGTATTTT

D gene: -
J gene: TRBJ2-7
V gene: TRBV18
clone size: few
CDR3 protein: CASSPIGGEQYF
CDR3 DNA: TGTGCCAGCTCACCAATTGGTGGTGAGCAGTACTTC